This T cell receptor beta chain was observed in a study of blood T cell repertoires in COVID-19. Only in-frame clones appear in the TCRdb table, and some are missing; sequencing was by immunoSEQ multiplex PCR. Here the sample spans about 270,000 clones, approximately 90% being singletons. This TCR came from a woman between 35 and 50 years old with acute COVID-19. The specimen sequenced was PBMCs or T cells enriched from blood (not recorded which).

CDR3 DNA: TGTGCCAGCAGCTTAGACGGGAGCAATCAGCCCCAGCATTTT. This sequence encodes CASSLDGSNQPQHF. The genes are TRBV7-8 and TRBJ1-5; D is unresolved. Germline V lookup: CDR1 SGHVS, CDR2 FQNEAQ. Trimming stripped 1 base from V and 1 base from J, with 5 bases between. The CDR3 has 14 residues.